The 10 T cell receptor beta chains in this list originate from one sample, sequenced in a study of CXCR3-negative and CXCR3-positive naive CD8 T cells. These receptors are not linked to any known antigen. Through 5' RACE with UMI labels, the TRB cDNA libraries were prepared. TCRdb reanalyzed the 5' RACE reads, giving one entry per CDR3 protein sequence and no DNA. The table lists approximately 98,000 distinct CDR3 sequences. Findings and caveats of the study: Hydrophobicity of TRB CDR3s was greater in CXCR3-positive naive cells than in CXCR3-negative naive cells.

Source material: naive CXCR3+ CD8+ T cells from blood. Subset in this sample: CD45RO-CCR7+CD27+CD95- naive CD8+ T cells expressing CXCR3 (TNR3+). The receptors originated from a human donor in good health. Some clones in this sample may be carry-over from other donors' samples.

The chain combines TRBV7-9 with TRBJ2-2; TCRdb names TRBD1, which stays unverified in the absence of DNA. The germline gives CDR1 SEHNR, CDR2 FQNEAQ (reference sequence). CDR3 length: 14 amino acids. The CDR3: CASSLTGFTGELFF.

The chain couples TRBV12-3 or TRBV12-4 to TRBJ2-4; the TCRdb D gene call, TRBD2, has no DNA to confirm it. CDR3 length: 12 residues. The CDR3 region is CATRRGGDIQYF.

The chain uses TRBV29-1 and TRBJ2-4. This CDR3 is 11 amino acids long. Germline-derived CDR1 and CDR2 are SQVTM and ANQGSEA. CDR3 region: CSVDNGHIQYF.

CDR3 protein: CASRQGVNEQFF. The chain links TRBV19 to TRBJ2-1; TCRdb's D gene call, TRBD1, goes unchecked for lack of DNA. Germline V gene lookup returns CDR1 LNHDA and CDR2 SQIVND (reference sequence). This CDR3 comprises 12 residues.

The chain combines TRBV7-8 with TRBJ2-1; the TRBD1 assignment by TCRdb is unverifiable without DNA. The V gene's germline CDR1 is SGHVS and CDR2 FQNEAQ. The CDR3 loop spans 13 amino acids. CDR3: CASSRAPEHEQFF.

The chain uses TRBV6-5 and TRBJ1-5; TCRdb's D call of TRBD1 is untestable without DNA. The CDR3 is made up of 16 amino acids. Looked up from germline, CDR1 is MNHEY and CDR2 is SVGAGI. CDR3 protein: CASSYSAGYRSEPQHF.

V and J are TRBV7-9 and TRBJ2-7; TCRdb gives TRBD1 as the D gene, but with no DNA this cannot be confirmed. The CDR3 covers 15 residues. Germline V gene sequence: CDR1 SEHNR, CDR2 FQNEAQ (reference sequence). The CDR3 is CASSRELQGAYEQYF.

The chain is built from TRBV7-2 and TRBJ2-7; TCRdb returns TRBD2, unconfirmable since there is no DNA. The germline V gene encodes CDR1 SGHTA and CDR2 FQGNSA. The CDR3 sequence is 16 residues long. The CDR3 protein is CASSLVARSPSYEQHF.

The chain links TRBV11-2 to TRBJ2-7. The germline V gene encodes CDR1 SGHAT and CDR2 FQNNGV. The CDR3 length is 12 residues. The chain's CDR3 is CASSSLNIEQYF.

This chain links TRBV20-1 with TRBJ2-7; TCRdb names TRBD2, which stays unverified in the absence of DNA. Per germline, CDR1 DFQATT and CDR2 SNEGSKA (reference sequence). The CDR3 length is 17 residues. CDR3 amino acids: CSATPNAVAGIPYEQYF.